The next 5 T cell receptor beta chains were all read from a single sample in a study of T cell responses to AZD1222 COVID-19 vaccine. Profiled with immunoSEQ multiplex PCR; TCRdb holds only in-frame clones, not every one. The sample carries 110,000 or so clones, more than 70% recorded once. Sequences were derived from peripheral blood, sampled on day 0 of AZD1222 vaccination. The receptors come from an adult in good health.

The chain is built from TRBV3-1 (or the pseudogene TRBV3-2) and TRBJ2-3; TRBD2 might be the D (5 bases). Germline lookup yields CDR1 LGHDT and CDR2 YNNKEL (reference sequence). The CDR3 consists of 15 residues. With 1 base removed from V and 3 bases from J, the gap between germline ends came to 11 bases. Here the CDR3 DNA reads TGTGCCAGCAGCCAAGTCCTGGGCGGGACAGATACGCAGTATTTT. Translated, it gives CASSQVLGGTDTQYF.

The rearrangement uses TRBV19 and TRBJ1-2, with D unresolved. CDR1 LNHDA and CDR2 SQIVND come from the germline V gene (reference sequence). Trimming removed 4 bases from V and 2 bases from J, with 8 bases in between. The CDR3 length is 13 residues. The CDR3 protein is CASSTDANYGYTF. The CDR3 coding sequence is TGTGCCAGTAGTACTGACGCAAACTATGGCTACACCTTC.

The rearrangement links TRBV3-1 (or the pseudogene TRBV3-2) to TRBJ1-3; D uncertain. Germline assignment: CDR1 LGHDT and CDR2 YNNKEL (reference sequence). Trimming removed 2 bases at V and 0 bases at J, with 8 bases between. The CDR3 contains 15 residues. CDR3 protein: CASSQTAHSGNTIYF. In nucleotides, the CDR3 is TGTGCCAGCAGCCAAACAGCGCACTCTGGAAACACCATATATTTT.

V usage is TRBV7-2 and J usage is TRBJ1-5; TRBD1 matches 7 bases. Germline trimming cut 3 bases from V and 5 bases from J; bases unmatched to any gene: 10. CDR1 SGHTA and CDR2 FQGNSA come from the germline V gene. The CDR3 runs 16 residues. CDR3 bases: TGTGCCAGCAGCTTCAGGTCTGGGACAGCGGATCAGCCCCAGCATTTT. Amino acid sequence: CASSFRSGTADQPQHF.

V gene TRBV6-2 or TRBV6-3 combines with J gene TRBJ1-5; 7 bases are shared with TRBD1. Germline assignment: CDR1 MNHEY and CDR2 SVGEGT. With V trimmed by 4 bases and J by 3 bases, 3 bases remained unmatched. The CDR3 has 14 amino acids. Here the CDR3 reads CASSSGQLNQPQHF. The CDR3 DNA sequence: TGTGCCAGCAGTTCGGGACAGCTCAATCAGCCCCAGCATTTT.